A selection of T cell receptor beta chains follows, all from one sample in a study of CXCR3-negative and CXCR3-positive naive CD8 T cells. TCRdb re-called the 5' RACE reads; one entry per CDR3 protein, DNA not given. This repertoire includes 120,000 to 150,000 distinct CDR3 sequences. The sequencing sample was made of naive CXCR3+ CD8+ T cells from blood. All receptors come from a human donor in good health. Some clones in this sample may be carry-over from other donors' samples. The CDR3 runs from the conserved cysteine through the conserved F or W. The order of the fields is CDR3 length, V gene, J gene, CDR3 protein.

CDR3 length: 15; V gene: TRBV6-2/TRBV6-3; J gene: TRBJ2-3; CDR3 protein: CASSYIGGDTDTQYF
CDR3 length: 11; V gene: TRBV30; J gene: TRBJ1-2; CDR3 protein: CAWNGGYGYTF
CDR3 length: 14; V gene: TRBV13; J gene: TRBJ1-1; CDR3 protein: CASSPGTAPIEAFF
CDR3 length: 15; V gene: TRBV10-2; J gene: TRBJ2-3; CDR3 protein: CASSGSGINTDTQYF
CDR3 length: 11; V gene: TRBV21-1; J gene: TRBJ1-5; CDR3 protein: CGGVANQPQHF
CDR3 length: 16; V gene: TRBV7-4; J gene: TRBJ2-1; CDR3 protein: CASSIGGALSYNEQFF
CDR3 length: 15; V gene: TRBV5-6; J gene: TRBJ2-7; CDR3 protein: CASSLGGSSLNEQYF
CDR3 length: 16; V gene: TRBV12-3/TRBV12-4; J gene: TRBJ2-2; CDR3 protein: CASSTWEGGNTGELFF
CDR3 length: 16; V gene: TRBV29-1; J gene: TRBJ2-1; CDR3 protein: CSVEGRDTPGNNEQFF
CDR3 length: 18; V gene: TRBV5-1; J gene: TRBJ2-1; CDR3 protein: CASSLGQRGLAGYNEQFF
CDR3 length: 13; V gene: TRBV4-3; J gene: TRBJ2-7; CDR3 protein: CASSQGGGYEQYF
CDR3 length: 13; V gene: TRBV7-3; J gene: TRBJ2-1; CDR3 protein: CASSLKIYNEQFF
CDR3 length: 14; V gene: TRBV5-6; J gene: TRBJ2-7; CDR3 protein: CASSLDEFSYEQYF
CDR3 length: 14; V gene: TRBV12-3/TRBV12-4; J gene: TRBJ1-2; CDR3 protein: CASSFSPILYGYTF
CDR3 length: 15; V gene: TRBV7-9; J gene: TRBJ2-1; CDR3 protein: CASSSVPIPPNEQFF
CDR3 length: 14; V gene: TRBV19; J gene: TRBJ2-5; CDR3 protein: CTSEMRGLQETQYF
CDR3 length: 14; V gene: TRBV28; J gene: TRBJ2-1; CDR3 protein: CASVTGTPTGEQFF
CDR3 length: 13; V gene: TRBV6-6; J gene: TRBJ2-1; CDR3 protein: CASSLRGGNEQFF
CDR3 length: 14; V gene: TRBV5-1; J gene: TRBJ1-4; CDR3 protein: CASSLRQANEKLFF
CDR3 length: 14; V gene: TRBV5-1; J gene: TRBJ2-7; CDR3 protein: CASSGGVSKHEQYF
CDR3 length: 16; V gene: TRBV9; J gene: TRBJ2-5; CDR3 protein: CASSVEGLAGEETQYF
CDR3 length: 14; V gene: TRBV7-9; J gene: TRBJ2-7; CDR3 protein: CASTAQMSGSEQYF
CDR3 length: 16; V gene: TRBV29-1; J gene: TRBJ2-3; CDR3 protein: CSVEDWSGSSTDTQYF
CDR3 length: 14; V gene: TRBV11-3; J gene: TRBJ1-2; CDR3 protein: CASSLGSSNYGYTF
CDR3 length: 16; V gene: TRBV9; J gene: TRBJ2-1; CDR3 protein: CASSVESGSSYNEQFF
CDR3 length: 14; V gene: TRBV29-1; J gene: TRBJ2-1; CDR3 protein: CSVPGQGGYNEQFF
CDR3 length: 14; V gene: TRBV24-1; J gene: TRBJ2-5; CDR3 protein: CATSDLGQPETQYF
CDR3 length: 12; V gene: TRBV29-1; J gene: TRBJ2-3; CDR3 protein: CSVGPGEGTQYF
CDR3 length: 13; V gene: TRBV7-9; J gene: TRBJ1-2; CDR3 protein: CASSIAGGSGYTF
CDR3 length: 15; V gene: TRBV4-3; J gene: TRBJ2-1; CDR3 protein: CASSQDYPGVDEQFF
CDR3 length: 15; V gene: TRBV28; J gene: TRBJ2-3; CDR3 protein: CASSLQGARTDTQYF
CDR3 length: 17; V gene: TRBV27; J gene: TRBJ1-6; CDR3 protein: CASSLSAGGGGNSPLHF
CDR3 length: 13; V gene: TRBV20-1; J gene: TRBJ2-7; CDR3 protein: CSARDASPYEQYF
CDR3 length: 15; V gene: TRBV12-3/TRBV12-4; J gene: TRBJ2-3; CDR3 protein: CASSSSRGGNDTQYF
CDR3 length: 16; V gene: TRBV28; J gene: TRBJ2-2; CDR3 protein: CASRGLAGFNTGELFF
CDR3 length: 14; V gene: TRBV29-1; J gene: TRBJ2-5; CDR3 protein: CSVPTSGGTETQYF
CDR3 length: 13; V gene: TRBV10-2; J gene: TRBJ2-7; CDR3 protein: CASSESLVREQYF
CDR3 length: 15; V gene: TRBV7-2; J gene: TRBJ1-2; CDR3 protein: CASSESGGANYGYTF
CDR3 length: 15; V gene: TRBV18; J gene: TRBJ1-5; CDR3 protein: CASSQEGQINQPQHF
CDR3 length: 15; V gene: TRBV11-2; J gene: TRBJ2-7; CDR3 protein: CASSLNEGGSYEQYF
CDR3 length: 15; V gene: TRBV3-1; J gene: TRBJ1-5; CDR3 protein: CASSQDQGRTRPQHF
CDR3 length: 14; V gene: TRBV15; J gene: TRBJ1-6; CDR3 protein: CATSSFPRDSPLHF
CDR3 length: 17; V gene: TRBV19; J gene: TRBJ1-1; CDR3 protein: CASSLRQDVIMNTEAFF
CDR3 length: 11; V gene: TRBV29-1; J gene: TRBJ1-2; CDR3 protein: CSVVQGPGYTF
CDR3 length: 12; V gene: TRBV6-5; J gene: TRBJ2-4; CDR3 protein: CASSAIGQIQYF
CDR3 length: 13; V gene: TRBV7-9; J gene: TRBJ1-5; CDR3 protein: CASSFRDTGPQHF
CDR3 length: 15; V gene: TRBV4-3; J gene: TRBJ1-2; CDR3 protein: CASSQDLGGSDGYTF
CDR3 length: 15; V gene: TRBV25-1; J gene: TRBJ1-1; CDR3 protein: CASSEHRAVNTEAFF
CDR3 length: 14; V gene: TRBV28; J gene: TRBJ2-4; CDR3 protein: CASSKGAGRAIQYF
CDR3 length: 12; V gene: TRBV6-6; J gene: TRBJ1-1; CDR3 protein: CASSPVGPEAFF